This T cell receptor (beta chain) was identified in a study of T-cell memory formation after mild COVID-19. Study information: TCR clusters were mostly donor specific. General study points: Clones shrinking from day 15 to 85 showed even CD4/CD8 mixes; later expanders tilted CD4+.

In its sample, this clonotype was seen a few times. Its target is unknown. Each CDR3 protein is one row after TCRdb ran MiXCR on the 5' RACE reads. The sample lists some 320,000 distinct CDR3 sequences; 13% to 15% were seen once. This CDR3 is 15 amino acids long. Germline V gene data show CDR1 as MNHEY and CDR2 as SVGEGT. The V segment lost 6 bases and the J segment 6 bases; nucleotides outside the gene matches: 12. The rearrangement uses TRBV6-2 or TRBV6-3 and TRBJ2-3, with 7 bases that match TRBD2. This receptor was taken from a man between 18 and 29 years old who had mild COVID-19 (a few samples of this study predate the infection). Cell type and time point are not known. The sequencing sample was made of PBMCs or a T cell subset sorted from them (not recorded which). CDR3 bases: TGTGCCAGCAGCCCTACTGGGAGGGGAGACGATACGCAGTATTTT. Translated: CASSPTGRGDDTQYF.